Listed below are T cell receptor beta chains from one sample, sequenced in a study of Tregs in tolerant kidney transplant recipients. Sequencing was performed with immunoSEQ multiplex PCR; in TCRdb, only in-frame clones are kept and a portion is missing. The sample has tens of thousands of clones, approximately 85% seen once. Specimen: Tregs from blood, collected before the transplant. Source of these receptors: a human donor who received a combined kidney and bone marrow transplant. Each CDR3 is given without its conserved first and last residue. Each record gives: V gene, CDR3 protein.

TRBV7-2,ASSPRTDTQY
TRBV19,ASSDSANTGELF
TRBV5-4,ASSLGQGAQQETQY
TRBV5-8,ASSSGVITDTQY
TRBV6-5,ASSYAGGGQPQH
TRBV5-6,ASSLGQWDVSGANVLT
TRBV10-2,ASFSHGTSGGEAGELF
TRBV5-6,ASSPGGGLANYGYT
TRBV5-5,ASSVGGTGYYNEQF
TRBV5-4,ASSPGPDEDTEAF
TRBV18,ASSPPGKRANTGELF
TRBV11-2,ASSLVTGPGEQF
TRBV20-1,SAIFHTEAF
TRBV5-4,ASSRGDRISYEQY
TRBV4-3,ASSQVGGMNTEAF
TRBV5-4,ASRPGGQGLTDTQY
TRBV4-1,ASSHTQGQGEKLF
TRBV6-1,ASSSGRTSGNTIY
TRBV5-1,ASTTGLDSPLH
TRBV5-1,ASSNGDPNTGELF
TRBV5-1,ASSLAGAPGELF
TRBV5-1,ASSLVQFPYEQY
TRBV13,ASSLSVAGGSTDTQY
TRBV5-6,ASSRLINEQF
TRBV5-1,ASSNDRGRKAF
TRBV9,ASSSQGAGETQY
TRBV4-3,ASSQVLGGAEPYEQY
TRBV4-1,ASSQVGRSIASTDTQY
TRBV5-1,ASSLESGGRGTDTQY
TRBV7-8,ASSLRFVAGQDGYT
TRBV18,ASSLFSGTGLSLPEQY
TRBV10-3,AISERESSYNEQF
TRBV6-5,ASSLQGGYQPQH
TRBV6-6,ASSHRQGSTDTQY
TRBV7-6,ASSRGLDQPQH
TRBV4-1,ASSQVAGEQY
TRBV5-1,ASSLEGQGYLGNTIY
TRBV6-5,ASSSPLTGFNSPLH
TRBV6-6,ASSNLVRTQETQY
TRBV6-6,ASRSWGLMNTEAF
TRBV18,ASSQGQGSLGTEAF
TRBV6-1,ASSVTDSGVPSGANVLT
TRBV11-2,ASSLSGTGGAMDTEAF
TRBV10-3,AIGFGVSQETQY
TRBV19,ASSIDLRGGQPQH
TRBV21-1,ASSIVGLAENIQY
TRBV27,ASSRTNEKLF
TRBV30,AWSSGALGEKLF
TRBV4-1,ASSQVEARSGNTIY
TRBV2,ASSAWGYGGDGGNEQF
TRBV7-2,ASSLGGFSGNTIY
TRBV29-1,SVARGSGETQY
TRBV19,ASSIGSGGSRTDTQY
TRBV11-2,ASTTTGAIPRGYT
TRBV5-4,ASSSPPRQGINTEAF
TRBV11-2,ASSLSSGRVGGDEQY
TRBV5-1,ASSLLLGGEKLF